Following are 7 T cell receptor beta chains from one sample sequenced in a study of blood T cell repertoires in COVID-19. Sequencing was performed with immunoSEQ multiplex PCR; in TCRdb, only in-frame clones are kept and a portion is missing. The sample lists about 380,000 clones, more than 75% occurring once. Sequencing was done on a sample of PBMCs or T cells enriched from blood (not recorded which). These receptors all come from a woman aged 18-29 years who had recovered from COVID-19.

A remark on this clone: Other DNA sequences in the same sample also yield this CDR3. The V call is TRBV19, the J call TRBJ1-1; perhaps TRBD1 as D (6 bases). There are 14 residues in the CDR3. The V gene lost 3 bases and the J gene lost 4 bases, with 12 bases spanning the gap. CDR1 and CDR2 from the germline V gene are LNHDA and SQIVND (reference sequence). CDR3 sequence reads: CASSIGQRSTEAFF. The CDR3 DNA is TGTGCCAGTAGTATCGGACAGAGGAGCACTGAAGCTTTCTTT.

This clone has only a few counts. The chain joins TRBV3-1 (or the pseudogene TRBV3-2) to TRBJ1-4; D gene unclear. CDR3 length: 13 residues. Germline CDR1 and CDR2: LGHDT and YNNKEL (reference sequence). V gave up 4 bases and J gave up 17 bases, with 20 bases separating them. CDR3 residues: CASSPEGQDVCFF. DNA of the CDR3: TGTGCCAGCAGCCCCGAGGGCCAAGACGTTTGTTTTTTT.

The V and J genes are TRBV7-3 and TRBJ1-3, with D tentatively TRBD1 (6 bases). The germline gives CDR1 SGHTA, CDR2 FQGTGA. This CDR3 region has 14 residues. V was cut by 2 bases and J by 2 bases, with 7 bases left in between. The CDR3 sequence is CASSLGGAGNTIYF. The CDR3 DNA reads TGTGCCAGCAGCTTAGGGGGCGCTGGAAACACCATATATTTT.

V gene TRBV27 combines with J gene TRBJ1-4, with TRBD1 matching 8 bases. The germline V gene encodes CDR1 MNHEY and CDR2 SMNVEV (reference sequence). V shed 5 bases, J shed 7 bases, and the junction held 9 bases outside the gene matches. The CDR3 is made up of 15 amino acids. The CDR3 DNA is TGTGCCAGCAGTCCCCGGACAGGGAAAACTGAAAAACTGTTTTTT. It translates to CASSPRTGKTEKLFF.

This clone was found once. The rearrangement uses TRBV6-5 and TRBJ1-2; 8 bases align to TRBD1. The CDR3 spans 12 residues. The ends lost 6 bases at V and 10 bases at J; junction bases unmatched: 7. Germline loops: CDR1 MNHEY, CDR2 SVGAGI. This chain's CDR3 is CASSNNRGDYTF. DNA for the CDR3: TGTGCCAGCAGCAATAACAGGGGGGACTACACCTTC.

The chain combines TRBV7-3 with TRBJ2-3; 7 nucleotides align to TRBD1. CDR1 and CDR2 (germline): SGHTA, FQGTGA. The CDR3 contains 14 residues. The J segment lost 4 bases and the V segment lost 5 bases, leaving 6 bases of the junction unmatched. The CDR3 here is CASSEGGFADTQYF. The CDR3 DNA follows: TGTGCCAGCAGCGAAGGGGGCTTCGCAGATACGCAGTATTTT.

The CDR3 reads CASSEAGVEKLFF. CDR3 nucleotides: TGTGCCAGCAGTGAGGCAGGGGTGGAAAAACTGTTTTTT. The V call is TRBV6-1, the J call TRBJ1-4; TRBD1 might be the D (6 bases). V lost 3 bases, J lost 8 bases, and 10 bases lay in between. The CDR3 runs 13 residues. Looked up from germline, CDR1 is MNHNS and CDR2 is SASEGT.